Listed here is a single T cell receptor beta chain. Germline CDR1 and CDR2: SNHLY and FYNNEI. The CDR3 has 15 amino acids. V was pared by 8 bases and J by 0 bases, with 17 bases between. In the study's own analysis: How many nucleated cells were present was estimated from reference gene primer amplification. TCRdb's copy holds only in-frame clones and misses some; the assay was immunoSEQ multiplex PCR. V and J calls and clone size are copied from that table; D and trimming were computed from the DNA. Altogether some 80,000 clones are present, 86% being singletons, with the ten largest covering 4.5% to 6%. This sample was included in a study of blood T cell repertoires in COVID-19. At the level of the study: Some COVID-19 samples were acute and others convalescent; all came from the United States, Italy and Spain. T cells, B-cell-depleted T cells, or PBMCs supplied cDNA or gDNA.

The sequencing input was peripheral blood. This receptor was obtained from a man in his fifties with active or convalescent COVID-19. V and J are TRBV2 and TRBJ2-7; weak D call: TRBD2 (6 bases). Here the CDR3 reads CASPSYGGFSYEQYV. DNA of the CDR3: TGTGCCAGCCCATCGTACGGGGGTTTCTCCTACGAGCAGTACGTC.